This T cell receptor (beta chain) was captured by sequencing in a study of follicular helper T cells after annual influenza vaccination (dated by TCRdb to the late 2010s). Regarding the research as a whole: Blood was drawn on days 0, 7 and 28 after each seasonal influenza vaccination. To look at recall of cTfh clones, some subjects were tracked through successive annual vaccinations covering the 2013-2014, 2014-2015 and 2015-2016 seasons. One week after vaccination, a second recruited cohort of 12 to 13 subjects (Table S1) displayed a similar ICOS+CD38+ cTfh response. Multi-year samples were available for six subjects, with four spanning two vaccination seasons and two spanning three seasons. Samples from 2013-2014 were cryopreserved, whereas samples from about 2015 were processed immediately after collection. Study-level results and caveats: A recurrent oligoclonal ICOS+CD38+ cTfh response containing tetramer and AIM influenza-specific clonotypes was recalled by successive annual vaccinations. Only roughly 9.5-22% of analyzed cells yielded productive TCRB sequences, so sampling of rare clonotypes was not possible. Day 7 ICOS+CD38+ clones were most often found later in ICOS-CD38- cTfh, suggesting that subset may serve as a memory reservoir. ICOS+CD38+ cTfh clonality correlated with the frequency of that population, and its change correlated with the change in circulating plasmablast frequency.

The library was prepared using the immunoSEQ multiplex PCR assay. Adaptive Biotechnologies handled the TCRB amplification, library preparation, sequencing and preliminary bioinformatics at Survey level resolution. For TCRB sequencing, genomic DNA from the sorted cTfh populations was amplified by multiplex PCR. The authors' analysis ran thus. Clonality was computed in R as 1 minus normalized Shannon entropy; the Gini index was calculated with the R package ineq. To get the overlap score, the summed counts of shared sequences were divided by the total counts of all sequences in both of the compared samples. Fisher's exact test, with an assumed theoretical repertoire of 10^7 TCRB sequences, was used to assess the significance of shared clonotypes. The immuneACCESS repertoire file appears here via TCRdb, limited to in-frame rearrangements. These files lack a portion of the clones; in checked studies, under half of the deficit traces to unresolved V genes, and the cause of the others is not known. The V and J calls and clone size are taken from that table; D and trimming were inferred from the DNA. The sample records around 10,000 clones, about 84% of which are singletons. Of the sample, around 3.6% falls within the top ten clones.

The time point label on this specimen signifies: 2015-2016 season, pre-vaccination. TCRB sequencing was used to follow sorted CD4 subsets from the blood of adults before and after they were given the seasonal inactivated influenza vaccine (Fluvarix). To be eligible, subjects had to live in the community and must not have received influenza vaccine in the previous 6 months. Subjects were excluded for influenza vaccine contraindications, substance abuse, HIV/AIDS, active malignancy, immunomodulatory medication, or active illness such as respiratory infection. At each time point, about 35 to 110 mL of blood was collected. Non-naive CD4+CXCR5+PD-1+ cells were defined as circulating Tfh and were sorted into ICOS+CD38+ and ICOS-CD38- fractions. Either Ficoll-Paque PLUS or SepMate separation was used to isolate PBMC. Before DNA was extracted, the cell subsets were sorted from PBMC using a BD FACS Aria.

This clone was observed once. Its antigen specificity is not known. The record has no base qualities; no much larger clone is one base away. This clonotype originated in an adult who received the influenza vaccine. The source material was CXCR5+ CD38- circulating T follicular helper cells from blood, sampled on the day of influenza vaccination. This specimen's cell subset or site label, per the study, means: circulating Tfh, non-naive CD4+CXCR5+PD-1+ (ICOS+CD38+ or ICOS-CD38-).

The DNA sequence follows: TGTGCCAGCAGCGCGGGGCCGAGGGAAAAACTGTTTTTT. Translated, it reads CASSAGPREKLFF. Here the chain combines TRBV9 and TRBJ1-4; D gene: possibly TRBD1, on 5 matching bases. CDR1 SGDLS and CDR2 YYNGEE were looked up in the germline V gene. Its CDR3 holds 13 amino acids, cysteine through phenylalanine. The entry retains the CDR3 DNA only, 39 bases that are in frame from base 1. V and J are truncated by 3 bases and 8 bases respectively, leaving an intervening sequence of 11 bases.